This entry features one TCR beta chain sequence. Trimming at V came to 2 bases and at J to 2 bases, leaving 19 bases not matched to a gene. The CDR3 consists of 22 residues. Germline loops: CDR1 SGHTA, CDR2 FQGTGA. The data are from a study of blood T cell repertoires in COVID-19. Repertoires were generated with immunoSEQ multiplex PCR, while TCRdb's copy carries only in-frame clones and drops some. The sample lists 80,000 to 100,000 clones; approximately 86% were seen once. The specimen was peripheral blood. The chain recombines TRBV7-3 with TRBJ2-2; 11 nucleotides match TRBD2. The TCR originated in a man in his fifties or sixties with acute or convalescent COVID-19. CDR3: CASSLRPPGLAVESLNTGELFF. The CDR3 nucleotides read TGTGCCAGCAGCTTACGGCCCCCGGGACTAGCGGTAGAGTCTCTTAACACCGGGGAGCTGTTTTTT.